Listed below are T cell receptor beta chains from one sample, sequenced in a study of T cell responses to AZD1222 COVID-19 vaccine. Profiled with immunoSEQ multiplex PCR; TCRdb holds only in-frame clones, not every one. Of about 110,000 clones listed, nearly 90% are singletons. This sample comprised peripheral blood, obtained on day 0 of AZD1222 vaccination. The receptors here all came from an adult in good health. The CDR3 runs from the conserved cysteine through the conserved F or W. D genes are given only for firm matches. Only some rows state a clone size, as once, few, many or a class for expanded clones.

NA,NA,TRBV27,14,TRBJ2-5,CASSPQQGRETQYF,TGTGCCAGCAGTCCCCAACAGGGGAGGGAGACCCAGTACTTC
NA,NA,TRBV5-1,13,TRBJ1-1,CASSDRKDTEAFF,TGCGCCAGCTCCGACAGGAAAGACACTGAAGCTTTCTTT
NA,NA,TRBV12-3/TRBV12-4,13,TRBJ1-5,CASSLLGAQPQHF,TGTGCCAGCAGCCTCCTGGGGGCTCAGCCCCAGCATTTT
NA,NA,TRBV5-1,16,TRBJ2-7,CASSLGGSAYGYEQYF,TGCGCCAGCAGCTTGGGCGGGTCCGCCTATGGGTACGAGCAGTACTTC
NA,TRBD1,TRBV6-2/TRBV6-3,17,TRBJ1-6,CASSSPDEGQYNSPLHF,TGTGCCAGCAGTTCTCCCGACGAGGGACAGTATAATTCACCCCTCCACTTT
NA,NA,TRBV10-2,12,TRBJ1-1,CASNSAGPEAFF,TGCGCCAGCAATAGCGCCGGCCCTGAAGCTTTCTTT
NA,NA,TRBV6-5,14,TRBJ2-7,CASSYSGGRGEQYF,TGTGCCAGCAGTTACTCTGGGGGCAGGGGCGAGCAGTACTTC
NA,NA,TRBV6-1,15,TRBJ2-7,CASSDLTAKGYEQYF,TGTGCCAGCAGTGATCTTACGGCGAAGGGCTACGAGCAGTACTTC
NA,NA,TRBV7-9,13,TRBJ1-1,CASSLMGGSEAFF,TGTGCCAGCAGCTTAATGGGGGGCTCTGAAGCTTTCTTT
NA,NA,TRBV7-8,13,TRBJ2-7,CASSLAGTYEQYF,TGTGCCAGCAGCTTGGCAGGAACCTACGAGCAGTACTTC
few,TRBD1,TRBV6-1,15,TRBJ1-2,CASSEAATGLYGYTF,TGTGCCAGCAGTGAAGCGGCGACAGGGCTCTATGGCTACACCTTC
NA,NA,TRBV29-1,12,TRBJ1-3,CSVVDSGNTIYF,TGCAGCGTTGTGGATTCTGGAAACACCATATATTTT
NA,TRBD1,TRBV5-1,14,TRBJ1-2,CASSGQGANYGYTF,TGCGCCAGCAGCGGACAGGGGGCTAACTATGGCTACACCTTC
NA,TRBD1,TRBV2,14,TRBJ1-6,CARKRTGVDSPLHF,TGTGCCAGAAAAAGGACAGGGGTTGATTCACCCCTCCACTTT
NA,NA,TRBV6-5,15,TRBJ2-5,CASSFSGTGQETQYF,TGTGCCAGCAGTTTCTCCGGTACAGGGCAAGAGACCCAGTACTTC
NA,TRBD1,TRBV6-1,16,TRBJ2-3,CASSERRQGATDTQYF,TGTGCCAGCAGTGAACGGAGGCAGGGGGCCACAGATACGCAGTATTTT
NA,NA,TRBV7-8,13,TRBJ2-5,CASSPRPKETQYF,TGTGCCAGCAGCCCCCGGCCCAAAGAGACCCAGTACTTC
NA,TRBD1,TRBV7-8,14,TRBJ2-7,CASSQDRSSYEQYF,TGTGCCAGCAGCCAGGACAGGAGCTCCTACGAGCAGTACTTC
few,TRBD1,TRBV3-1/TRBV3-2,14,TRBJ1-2,CASSPDRGDYGYTF,TGTGCCAGCAGCCCTGACAGGGGGGACTATGGCTACACCTTC
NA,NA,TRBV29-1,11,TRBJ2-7,CSAGQVHEQYF,TGCAGCGCGGGCCAAGTCCACGAGCAGTACTTC
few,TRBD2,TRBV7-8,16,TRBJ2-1,CASSDSGGLTYNEQFF,TGTGCCAGCAGCGATAGCGGGGGCCTAACCTACAATGAGCAGTTCTTC
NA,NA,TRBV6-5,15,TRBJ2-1,CASSSPRQVGDEQFF,TGTGCCAGCAGTTCCCCCAGACAGGTCGGGGATGAGCAGTTCTTC
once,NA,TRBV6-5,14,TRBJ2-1,CASRGVARGHEQFF,TGTGCCAGCAGGGGGGTGGCGAGGGGCCATGAGCAGTTCTTC
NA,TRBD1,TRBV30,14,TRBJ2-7,CACYSQGLSNEQYF,TGTGCCTGTTATTCACAGGGGCTATCCAACGAGCAGTACTTC
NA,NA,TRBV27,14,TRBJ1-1,CASSSASESIEAFF,TGTGCCAGCAGTTCGGCCAGCGAGAGTATTGAAGCTTTCTTT
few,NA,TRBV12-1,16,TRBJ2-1,CASSLNEGSGWREQFF,TGTGCCAGCAGCTTGAATGAGGGATCAGGATGGCGTGAGCAGTTCTTC
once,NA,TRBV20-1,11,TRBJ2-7,CSGELGYEQYF,TGCAGTGGGGAGCTTGGCTACGAGCAGTACTTC
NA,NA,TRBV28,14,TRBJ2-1,CASSVGGRGNEQFF,TGTGCCAGCAGTGTCGGAGGGAGAGGGAATGAGCAGTTCTTC
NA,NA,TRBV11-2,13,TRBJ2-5,CASSLSLQETQYF,TGTGCCAGCAGCTTAAGCTTACAAGAGACCCAGTACTTC
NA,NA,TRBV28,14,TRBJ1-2,CASSSPTGLYGYTF,TGTGCCAGCAGTTCACCCACAGGGCTCTATGGCTACACCTTC
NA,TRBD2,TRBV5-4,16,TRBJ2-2,CASSSGLAGNTGELFF,TGTGCCAGCAGCTCGGGACTAGCGGGGAACACCGGGGAGCTGTTTTTT
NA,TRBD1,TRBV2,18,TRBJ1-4,CASSVPTGGKGSWEKLFF,TGTGCCAGCAGTGTCCCTACAGGGGGTAAGGGGTCTTGGGAAAAACTGTTTTTT
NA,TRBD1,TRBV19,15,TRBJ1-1,CASGPGQGINTEAFF,TGTGCCAGTGGACCGGGACAGGGCATAAACACTGAAGCTTTCTTT
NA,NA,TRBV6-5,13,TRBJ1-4,CASRQGLNEKLFF,TGTGCCAGCCGGCAGGGTCTGAATGAAAAACTGTTTTTT
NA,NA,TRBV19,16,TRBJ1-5,CASSIGAVPSNQPQHF,TGTGCCAGTAGTATAGGGGCGGTACCCAGCAATCAGCCCCAGCATTTT
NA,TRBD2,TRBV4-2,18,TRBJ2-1,CASSQDPQAGLTYNEQFF,TGTGCCAGCAGCCAAGATCCCCAGGCGGGACTAACGTACAATGAGCAGTTCTTC
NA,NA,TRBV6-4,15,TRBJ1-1,CASSASTALNTEAFF,TGTGCCAGCAGTGCCTCGACAGCATTGAACACTGAAGCTTTCTTT
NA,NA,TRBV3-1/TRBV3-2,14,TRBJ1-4,CASSSWDSNEKLFF,TGTGCCAGCAGCTCCTGGGACTCTAATGAAAAACTGTTTTTT
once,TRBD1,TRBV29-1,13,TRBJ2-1,CSATGTGYNEQFF,TGCAGCGCCACCGGGACAGGGTACAATGAGCAGTTCTTC
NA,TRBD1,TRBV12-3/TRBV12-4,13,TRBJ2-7,CASTPGQGYEQYF,TGTGCCAGCACTCCGGGACAGGGCTACGAGCAGTACTTC
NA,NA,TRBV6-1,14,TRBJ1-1,CASSETGFNTEAFF,TGTGCCAGCAGTGAAACGGGGTTTAACACTGAAGCTTTCTTT
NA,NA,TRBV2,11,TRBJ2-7,CASTYTYEQYF,TGTGCCAGCACTTACACCTACGAGCAGTACTTC
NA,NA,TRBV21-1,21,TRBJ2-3,CASSRRGTSGGEEGSTDTQYF,TGTGCCAGCAGCAGGAGAGGGACTAGCGGGGGGGAGGAAGGTAGCACAGATACGCAGTATTTT
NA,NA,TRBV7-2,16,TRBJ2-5,CASSLVFATEQETQYF,TGTGCCAGCAGCTTAGTCTTTGCGACAGAGCAAGAGACCCAGTACTTC
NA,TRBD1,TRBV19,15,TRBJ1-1,CASSPRTGIHTEAFF,TGTGCCAGTAGTCCCCGGACAGGGATTCACACTGAAGCTTTCTTT
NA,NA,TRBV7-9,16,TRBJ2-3,CASSPPGRRLTDTQYF,TGTGCCAGCAGCCCCCCGGGTAGACGTCTAACAGATACGCAGTATTTT
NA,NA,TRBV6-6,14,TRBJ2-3,CASSPPGRGNTQYF,TGTGCCAGCAGTCCCCCGGGACGAGGTAATACGCAGTATTTT
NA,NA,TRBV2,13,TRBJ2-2,CASSELRTGELFF,TGTGCCAGCAGTGAACTGCGGACCGGGGAGCTGTTTTTT
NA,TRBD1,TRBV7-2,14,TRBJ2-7,CASSPWTGPYEQYF,TGTGCCAGCAGCCCATGGACAGGGCCCTACGAGCAGTACTTC
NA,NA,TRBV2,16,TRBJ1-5,CASSPLGGNGNQPQHF,TGTGCCAGCAGCCCCCTCGGAGGGAATGGCAATCAGCCCCAGCATTTT
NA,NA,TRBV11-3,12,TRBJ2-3,CASSSEVDTQYF,TGTGCCAGCAGCTCCGAGGTAGATACGCAGTATTTT
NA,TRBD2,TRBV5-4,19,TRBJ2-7,CASSLSGLAGGPRSYEQYF,TGTGCCAGCAGCTTGTCGGGACTAGCGGGAGGGCCTCGCTCCTACGAGCAGTACTTC
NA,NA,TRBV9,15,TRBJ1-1,CASSSGGVMNTEAFF,TGTGCCAGCAGCTCCGGGGGCGTAATGAACACTGAAGCTTTCTTT
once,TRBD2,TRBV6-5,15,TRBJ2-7,CASTTRLAGVYEQYF,TGTGCCAGCACCACCAGACTAGCGGGAGTCTACGAGCAGTACTTC